Below, one TCR beta chain is given with its context. These data originate in a study of PD-1 blockade in classical Hodgkin lymphoma. Stated time point: cycle 4 day 1 (C4D1), after more than five weeks of nivolumab. Each patient relapsed following autologous stem cell transplantation, and prior brentuximab vedotin exposure differed. Sequencing used immunoSEQ multiplex PCR; TCRdb keeps in-frame clones, though not all of them. The sample lists roughly 100,000 clones; approximately 94% were seen once. The sample was peripheral blood mononuclear cells (PBMCs), taken before the fourth cycle of nivolumab. This receptor was taken from a human donor with classical Hodgkin lymphoma.

CDR3 in DNA: TGTGCCAGCAGTTTTCATCGGTTCTACAATGAGCAGTTCTTC. It is translated as CASSFHRFYNEQFF. The chain employs TRBV28 and TRBJ2-1; D is unresolved. Trimming left V 3 bases short and J 3 bases short, with 9 bases between. CDR3 length equals 14 residues. Germline V gene data show CDR1 as MDHEN and CDR2 as SYDVKM.